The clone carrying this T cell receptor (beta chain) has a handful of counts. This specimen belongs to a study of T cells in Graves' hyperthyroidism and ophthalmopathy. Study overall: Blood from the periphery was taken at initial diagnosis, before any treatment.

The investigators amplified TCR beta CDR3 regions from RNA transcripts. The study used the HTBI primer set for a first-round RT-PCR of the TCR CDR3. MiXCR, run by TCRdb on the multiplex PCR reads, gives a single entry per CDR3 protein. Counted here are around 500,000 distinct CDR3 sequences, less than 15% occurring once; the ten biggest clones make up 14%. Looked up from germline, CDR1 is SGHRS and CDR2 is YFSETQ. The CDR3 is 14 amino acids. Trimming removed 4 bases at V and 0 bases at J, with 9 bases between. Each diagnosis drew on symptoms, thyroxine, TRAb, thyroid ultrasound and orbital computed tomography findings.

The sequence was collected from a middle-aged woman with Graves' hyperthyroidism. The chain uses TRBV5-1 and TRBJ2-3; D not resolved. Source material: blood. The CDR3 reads CASSPSDSTDTQYF. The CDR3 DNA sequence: TGCGCCAGCAGCCCCTCGGACAGCACAGATACGCAGTATTTT.